Below, one T cell receptor (beta chain) is given with its context. No antigen is known for it. The sample belongs to a study of follicular helper T cells after annual influenza vaccination. Study outcomes and limitations: Yearly vaccinations repeatedly recalled conserved clonotypes in ICOS+CD38+ cTfh.

The CDR3 covers 17 residues. CDR1 and CDR2 (germline): SGHDT, YYEEEE. The V end lost 0 bases, the J end lost 0 bases, and 12 bases lay between the germline ends. Time point: 2014-2015 season, pre-vaccination. TCRB was sequenced at Survey level resolution. Clones were sequenced by immunoSEQ multiplex PCR, and TCRdb holds only the in-frame ones, with some missing. Of roughly 14,000 clones in the sample, almost 85% were seen once. Sequenced here: CXCR5- memory CD4+ T cells sorted from blood, sampled on the day of influenza vaccination. The chain combines TRBV5-6 with TRBJ1-4, with D uncertain. The receptor was isolated from an adult who received the influenza vaccine. DNA of the CDR3: TGTGCCAGCAGCTTGGGAGGGTCCGGGGCAACTAATGAAAAACTGTTTTTT. Its protein product is CASSLGGSGATNEKLFF.